The T cell receptor beta chain under discussion was sequenced for a study of OX40 agonist ivuxolimab in advanced cancers. Some clones are missing from TCRdb's copy, which holds only in-frame ones; the method was immunoSEQ multiplex PCR. Of about 20,000 clones in the sample, roughly 80% were seen once. CDR3 length: 12 amino acids. Trimming removed 4 bases at V and 5 bases at J, with 9 bases between. Looked up from germline, CDR1 is SNHLY and CDR2 is FYNNEI. The sample here was CD4+ or CD8+ T cells sorted from blood, taken in a trial of the OX40 agonist ivuxolimab. This receptor was obtained from an adult with an advanced solid tumor such as melanoma, head and neck, liver or kidney cancer. The rearrangement links TRBV2 to TRBJ2-7; the D is unclear. This chain's CDR3 is CASSGLVDEQYF. The CDR3 bases are TGTGCCAGCAGTGGACTCGTGGACGAGCAGTACTTC.